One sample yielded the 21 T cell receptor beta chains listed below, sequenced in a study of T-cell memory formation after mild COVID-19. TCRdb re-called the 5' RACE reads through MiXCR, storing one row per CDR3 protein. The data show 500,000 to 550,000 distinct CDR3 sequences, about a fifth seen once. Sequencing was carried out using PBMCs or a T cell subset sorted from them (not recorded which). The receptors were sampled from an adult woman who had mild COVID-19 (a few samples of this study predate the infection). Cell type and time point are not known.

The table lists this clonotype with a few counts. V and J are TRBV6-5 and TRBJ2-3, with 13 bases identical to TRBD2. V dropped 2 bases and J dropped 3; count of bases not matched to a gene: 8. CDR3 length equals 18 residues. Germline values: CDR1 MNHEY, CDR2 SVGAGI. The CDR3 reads CASSYPPTSGGKTDTQYF. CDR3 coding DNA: TGTGCCAGCAGTTACCCTCCGACTAGCGGGGGGAAAACAGATACGCAGTATTTT.

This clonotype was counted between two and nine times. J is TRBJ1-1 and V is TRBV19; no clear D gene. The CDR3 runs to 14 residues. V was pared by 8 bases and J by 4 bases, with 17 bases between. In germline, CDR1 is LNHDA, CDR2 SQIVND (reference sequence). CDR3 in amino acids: CASVTWAGITEAFF. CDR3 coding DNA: TGTGCCAGTGTAACTTGGGCGGGGATCACTGAAGCTTTCTTT.

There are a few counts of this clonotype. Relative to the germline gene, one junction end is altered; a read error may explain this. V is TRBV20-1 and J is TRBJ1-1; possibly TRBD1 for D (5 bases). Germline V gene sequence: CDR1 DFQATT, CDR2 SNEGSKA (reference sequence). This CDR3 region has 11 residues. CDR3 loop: CCAGRQSLLMF. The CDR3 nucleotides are TGCTGTGCTGGCAGACAGTCCCTTTTGATGTTT.

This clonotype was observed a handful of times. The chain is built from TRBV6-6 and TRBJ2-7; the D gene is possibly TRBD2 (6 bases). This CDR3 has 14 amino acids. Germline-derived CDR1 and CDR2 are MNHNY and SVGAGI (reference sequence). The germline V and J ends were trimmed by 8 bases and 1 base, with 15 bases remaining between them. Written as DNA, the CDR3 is TGTGCCAGCGGCCAATGGGGGGTGTCCTACGAGCAGTACTTC. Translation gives CASGQWGVSYEQYF.

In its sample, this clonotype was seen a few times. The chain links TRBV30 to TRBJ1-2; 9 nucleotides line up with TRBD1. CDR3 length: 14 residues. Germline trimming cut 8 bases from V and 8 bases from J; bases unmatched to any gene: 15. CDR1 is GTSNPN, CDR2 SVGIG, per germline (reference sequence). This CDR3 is CAESGGQGAEGYTF. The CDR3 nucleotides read TGTGCCGAAAGTGGGGGACAGGGAGCAGAGGGCTACACCTTC.

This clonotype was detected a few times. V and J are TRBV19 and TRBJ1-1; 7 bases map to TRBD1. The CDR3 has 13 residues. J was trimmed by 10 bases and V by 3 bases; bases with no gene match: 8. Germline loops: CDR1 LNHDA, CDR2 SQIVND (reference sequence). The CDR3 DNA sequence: TGTGCCAGTAGTATTATAACAGGGGAAAGAGCTTTCTTT. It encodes CASSIITGERAFF.

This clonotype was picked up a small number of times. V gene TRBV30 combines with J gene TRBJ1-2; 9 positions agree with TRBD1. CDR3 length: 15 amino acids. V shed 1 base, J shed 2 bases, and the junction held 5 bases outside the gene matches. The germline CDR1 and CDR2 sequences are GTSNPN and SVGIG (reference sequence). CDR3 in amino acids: CAWSGGTGPNYGYTF. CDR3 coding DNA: TGTGCCTGGAGTGGGGGGACAGGGCCGAACTATGGCTACACCTTC.

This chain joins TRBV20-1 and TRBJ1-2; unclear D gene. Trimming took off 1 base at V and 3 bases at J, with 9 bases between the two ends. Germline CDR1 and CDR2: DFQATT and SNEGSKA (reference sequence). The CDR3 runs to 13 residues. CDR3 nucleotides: TGCAGTGCTAGAGGTGCCACCGACTATGGCTACACCTTC. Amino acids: CSARGATDYGYTF.

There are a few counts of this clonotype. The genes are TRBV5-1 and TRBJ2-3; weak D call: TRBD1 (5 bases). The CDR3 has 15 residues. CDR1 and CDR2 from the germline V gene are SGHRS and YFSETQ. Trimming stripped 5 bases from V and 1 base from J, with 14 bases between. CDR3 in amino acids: CASRKTGSGTDTQYF. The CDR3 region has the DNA TGCGCCAGCAGGAAAACAGGTTCTGGCACAGATACGCAGTATTTT.

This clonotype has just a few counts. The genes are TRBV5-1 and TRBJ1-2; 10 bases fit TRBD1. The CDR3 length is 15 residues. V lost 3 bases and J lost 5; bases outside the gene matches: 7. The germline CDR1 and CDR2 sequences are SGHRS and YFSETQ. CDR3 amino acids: CASSSHPGQGYGYTF. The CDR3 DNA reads TGCGCCAGCAGCTCACATCCGGGACAGGGGTATGGCTACACCTTC.

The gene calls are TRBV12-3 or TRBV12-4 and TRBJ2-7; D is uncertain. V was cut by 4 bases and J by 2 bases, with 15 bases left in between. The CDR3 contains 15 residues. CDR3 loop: CASSYGSTDPYEQYF. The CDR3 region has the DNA TGTGCCAGCAGTTACGGCTCGACGGACCCCTACGAGCAGTACTTC.

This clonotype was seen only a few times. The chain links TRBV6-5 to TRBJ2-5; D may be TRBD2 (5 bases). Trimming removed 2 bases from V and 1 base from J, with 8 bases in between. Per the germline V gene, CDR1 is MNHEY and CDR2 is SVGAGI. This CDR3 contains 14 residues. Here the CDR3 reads CASSYRSGQETQYF. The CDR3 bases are TGTGCCAGCAGTTACAGAAGCGGCCAAGAGACCCAGTACTTC.

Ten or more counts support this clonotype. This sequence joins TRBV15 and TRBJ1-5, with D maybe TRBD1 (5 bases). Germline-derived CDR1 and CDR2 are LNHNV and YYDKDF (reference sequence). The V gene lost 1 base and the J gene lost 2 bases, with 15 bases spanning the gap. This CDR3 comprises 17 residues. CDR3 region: CATSRGLGDGGNQPQHF. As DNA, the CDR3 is TGTGCCACCAGCAGAGGCTTGGGGGATGGAGGCAATCAGCCCCAGCATTTT.

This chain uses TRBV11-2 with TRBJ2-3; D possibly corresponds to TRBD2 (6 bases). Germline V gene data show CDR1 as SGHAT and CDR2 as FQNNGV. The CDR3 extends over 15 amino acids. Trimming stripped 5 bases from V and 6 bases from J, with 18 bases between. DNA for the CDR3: TGTGCCAGCAGCATAGGACTACCACCTAGGGATACGCAGTATTTT. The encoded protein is CASSIGLPPRDTQYF.

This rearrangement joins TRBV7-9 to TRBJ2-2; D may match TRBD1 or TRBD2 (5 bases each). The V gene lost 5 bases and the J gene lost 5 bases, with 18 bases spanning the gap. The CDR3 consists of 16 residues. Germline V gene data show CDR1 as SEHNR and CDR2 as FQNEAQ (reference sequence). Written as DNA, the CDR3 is TGTGCCAGCAGCCACCCGGGCCAGGGAGAGACCGGGGAGCTGTTTTTT. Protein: CASSHPGQGETGELFF.

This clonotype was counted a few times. The CDR3 DNA reads as TGCAGTGCTAGGAAACGGGGGGCGTGGGGAGCTTTCTTT. This sequence encodes CSARKRGAWGAFF. This rearrangement joins TRBV20-1 to TRBJ1-1; D is perhaps TRBD1 (6 bases). CDR1 DFQATT and CDR2 SNEGSKA come from the germline V gene (reference sequence). There are 13 residues in the CDR3. The V and J ends lost 3 bases and 10 bases respectively, with 18 bases between them.

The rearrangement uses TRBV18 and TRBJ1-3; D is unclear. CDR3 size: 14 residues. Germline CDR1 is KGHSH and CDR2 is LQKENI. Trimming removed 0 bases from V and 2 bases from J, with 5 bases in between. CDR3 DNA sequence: TGTGCCAGCTCACCACCGGGGACTGGAAACACCATATATTTT. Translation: CASSPPGTGNTIYF.

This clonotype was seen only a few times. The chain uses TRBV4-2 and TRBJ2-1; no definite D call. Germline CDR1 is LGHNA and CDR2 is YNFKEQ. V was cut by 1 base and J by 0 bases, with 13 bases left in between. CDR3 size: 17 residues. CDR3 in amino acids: CASSQAASPISYNEQFF. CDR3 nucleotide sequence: TGTGCCAGCAGCCAAGCCGCTAGTCCCATCTCCTACAATGAGCAGTTCTTC.

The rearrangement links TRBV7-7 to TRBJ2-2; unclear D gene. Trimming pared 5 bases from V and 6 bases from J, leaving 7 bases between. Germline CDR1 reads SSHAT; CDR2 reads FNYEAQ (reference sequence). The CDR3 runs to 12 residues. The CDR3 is CASSPESGELFF. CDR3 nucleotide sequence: TGTGCCAGCAGCCCCGAATCCGGGGAGCTGTTTTTT.

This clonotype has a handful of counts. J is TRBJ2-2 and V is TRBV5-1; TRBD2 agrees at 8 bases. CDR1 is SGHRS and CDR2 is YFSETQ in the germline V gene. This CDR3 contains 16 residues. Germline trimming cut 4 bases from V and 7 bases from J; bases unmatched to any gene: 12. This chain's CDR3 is CASSGTGGGVHGELFF. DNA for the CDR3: TGCGCCAGCAGCGGGACCGGGGGGGGCGTCCACGGGGAGCTGTTTTTT.

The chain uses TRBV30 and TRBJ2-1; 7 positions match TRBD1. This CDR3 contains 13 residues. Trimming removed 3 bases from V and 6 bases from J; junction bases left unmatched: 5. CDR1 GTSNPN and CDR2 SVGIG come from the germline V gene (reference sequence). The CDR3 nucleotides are TGTGCCTGGAGCCAATACAGGGGCAATGAGCAGTTCTTC. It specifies CAWSQYRGNEQFF.